These 20 T cell receptor beta chains were sequenced from one sample in a study of persistence of HIV-infected CD4 T cells. Nonspecific anti-CD3/anti-CD28 bead stimulation represents the broad CD4+ T cell repertoire. CD4+ T cells upregulating both CD40 ligand and CD69 were sorted as responding cells. The antigens these receptors bind are not known. The immunoSEQ assay was version 4, run in survey mode. Measured with immunoSEQ multiplex PCR; TCRdb has only the in-frame clones, and not every one. The top ten clones hold about 1.7% of a sample with tens of thousands of clones, roughly 90% of them seen once. The sequencing here drew on CD4+ T cells sorted from PBMCs after approximately 18-hour stimulation, taken from a patient who received antiretroviral therapy. The receptor source for this set is an adult man with HIV who was CMV-seropositive.

V is TRBV24-1 and J is TRBJ1-2; D might be TRBD1 (6 bases). The CDR3 runs 14 residues. CDR1 KGHDR and CDR2 SFDVKD come from the germline V gene. Trimming stripped 2 bases from V and 3 bases from J, with 9 bases between. The CDR3 is CATSDSRGYYGYTF. CDR3 DNA: TGTGCCACCAGTGATTCCAGGGGCTACTATGGCTACACCTTC.

The rearrangement joins TRBV6-5 to TRBJ1-1; D call uncertain. The CDR3 is made up of 13 amino acids. V was clipped by 0 bases and J by 4 bases, with 6 bases between them. The germline V gene has CDR1 MNHEY and CDR2 SVGAGI. CDR3 loop: CASSYSGGTEAFF. The CDR3 coding sequence is TGTGCCAGCAGTTACTCTGGCGGCACTGAAGCTTTCTTT.

This clone has a single count. CDR3: CASRLRDRGSQPQHF. For the CDR3, the DNA is TGTGCCAGCAGACTCCGAGACAGGGGAAGCCAGCCCCAGCATTTT. The chain couples TRBV28 to TRBJ1-5; TRBD1 aligns across 8 bases. CDR3 size: 15 residues. V dropped 6 bases and J dropped 7; count of bases not matched to a gene: 11. From germline, CDR1 is MDHEN and CDR2 SYDVKM. Drawing the rest from reference TRBV28 and TRBJ1-5, the complete variable domain is DVKVTQSSRYLVKRTGEKVFLECVQDMDHENMFWYRQDPGLGLRLIYFSYDVKMKEKGDIPEGYSVSREKKERFSLILESASTNQTSMYLCASRLRDRGSQPQHFGDGTRLSIL.

V is TRBV24-1 and J is TRBJ2-3; 9 nucleotides match TRBD2. This CDR3 comprises 13 residues. Trimming at V came to 7 bases and at J to 6 bases, leaving 4 bases not matched to a gene. The germline V gene has CDR1 KGHDR and CDR2 SFDVKD. Written as DNA, the CDR3 is TGTGCCACCAGAGCTAGCGGGGTGGATACGCAGTATTTT. It codes for CATRASGVDTQYF.

The chain joins TRBV10-1 to TRBJ2-1; 15 nucleotides match TRBD2. This CDR3 is built from 18 residues. Germline V gene lookup returns CDR1 WNHNN and CDR2 SYGVQD (reference sequence). V dropped 8 bases and J dropped 0; count of bases not matched to a gene: 8. The CDR3 loop reads CASSTGTSGGISYNEQFF. CDR3 bases: TGCGCCAGCTCCACCGGGACTAGCGGGGGGATCTCCTACAATGAGCAGTTCTTC.

The chain couples TRBV11-2 to TRBJ2-7; no clear D gene. V gave up 2 bases and J gave up 3 bases, with 14 bases separating them. Germline V lookup: CDR1 SGHAT, CDR2 FQNNGV. The CDR3 spans 15 residues. CDR3 residues: CASSLSPERVYEQYF. CDR3 nucleotides: TGTGCCAGCAGCTTATCTCCCGAAAGGGTCTACGAGCAGTACTTC. The full variable domain, completed using reference TRBV11-2 and TRBJ2-7, is EAGVAQSPRYKIIEKRQSVAFWCNPISGHATLYWYQQILGQGPKLLIQFQNNGVVDDSQLPKDRFSAERLKGVDSTLKIQPAKLEDSAVYLCASSLSPERVYEQYFGPGTRLTVT.

This rearrangement joins TRBV9 to TRBJ1-6; D remains unclear. This CDR3 is built from 14 residues. CDR1 and CDR2 from the germline V gene are SGDLS and YYNGEE. The V and J ends lost 4 bases and 5 bases respectively, with 10 bases between them. CDR3 DNA: TGTGCCAGCAGCCCCGCCCCGAATAATTCACCCCTCCACTTT. Amino acid sequence: CASSPAPNNSPLHF.

This clone came up a few times. The chain recombines TRBV3-1 (or the pseudogene TRBV3-2) with TRBJ1-1; TRBD1 aligns across 9 bases. The CDR3 is 15 amino acids. Trimming removed 4 bases from V and 4 bases from J; junction bases left unmatched: 7. Germline V CDR1 and CDR2: LGHDT, YNNKEL (reference sequence). CDR3 region: CASSPRQGGLTEAFF. The CDR3 coding sequence is TGTGCCAGCAGCCCACGACAGGGGGGGCTCACTGAAGCTTTCTTT.

V usage is TRBV2 and J usage is TRBJ1-1, with no clear D. The CDR3 covers 13 residues. Germline CDR1 and CDR2: SNHLY and FYNNEI. The V end lost 5 bases, the J end lost 0 bases, and 7 bases lay between the germline ends. The CDR3 coding sequence is TGTGCCAGCAGTTACACCGTGAACACTGAAGCTTTCTTT. It encodes CASSYTVNTEAFF.

Only one count was recorded for this clone. The chain combines TRBV7-8 with TRBJ2-2; 7 bases fit TRBD1. The germline gives CDR1 SGHVS, CDR2 FQNEAQ. The CDR3 spans 15 residues. V gave up 0 bases and J gave up 3 bases; unmatched junction bases: 1. This CDR3 is CASSLADRYTGELFF. The CDR3, as DNA: TGTGCCAGCAGCTTAGCGGACAGGTACACCGGGGAGCTGTTTTTT.

The rearrangement links TRBV7-2 to TRBJ2-7, with 10 bases lining up with TRBD2. CDR1 is SGHTA and CDR2 is FQGNSA in the germline V gene. J gave up 5 bases and V 6 bases, and 7 bases lay outside the gene matches. This CDR3 spans 14 amino acids. The CDR3 here is CASSRTSGGNEQYF. CDR3 coding DNA: TGTGCCAGCAGTCGGACTAGCGGCGGGAACGAGCAGTACTTC.

The chain carries TRBV10-3 and TRBJ2-7, with TRBD1 matching over 8 bases. The CDR3 length is 16 residues. Germline values: CDR1 ENHRY, CDR2 SYGVKD. V lost 2 bases, J lost 4 bases, and 10 bases stayed unmatched. The CDR3 DNA sequence: TGTGCCATCAGTGAGCGAGGCGGGACAGGTTATTACGAGCAGTACTTC. Protein product: CAISERGGTGYYEQYF.

The chain carries TRBV29-1 and TRBJ1-4, with 9 bases lining up with TRBD1. Germline assignment: CDR1 SQVTM and CDR2 ANQGSEA. The CDR3 contains 14 residues. Unmatched junction bases numbered 8, after V lost 4 bases and J lost 8 bases. The CDR3 DNA is TGCAGCGTTGCCTTGACAGGGGGGCAGGAAAAACTGTTTTTT. Residues: CSVALTGGQEKLFF.

This chain connects TRBV24-1 to TRBJ2-1, with 8 positions matching TRBD1. CDR3 length: 15 amino acids. Unmatched junction bases numbered 6, after V lost 4 bases and J lost 5 bases. Per the germline V gene, CDR1 is KGHDR and CDR2 is SFDVKD. Here the CDR3 reads CATSDTGQGNNEQFF. The CDR3 DNA follows: TGTGCCACCAGTGACACCGGACAGGGTAACAATGAGCAGTTCTTC.

In regard to this clone: In the same sample, other DNA sequences code for this CDR3. The chain combines TRBV7-9 with TRBJ1-1; no reliable D call. Germline loops: CDR1 SEHNR, CDR2 FQNEAQ (reference sequence). The CDR3 is made up of 12 amino acids. V was pared by 5 bases and J by 0 bases, with 4 bases between. The CDR3 here is CASSLVNTEAFF. The CDR3 bases are TGTGCCAGCAGCCTCGTGAACACTGAAGCTTTCTTT.

The chain combines TRBV28 with TRBJ2-7; possible D gene TRBD1, 6 bases. Trimming left V 3 bases short and J 3 bases short, with 12 bases between. Germline CDR1 MDHEN, CDR2 SYDVKM. The CDR3 length is 14 residues. CDR3 in amino acids: CASSLPGQYYEQYF. In DNA, the CDR3 is TGTGCCAGCAGTTTGCCCGGACAGTACTACGAGCAGTACTTC.

The table lists this clone with a count of one. One end of the junction does not line up with germline, which may come from a read error. This sequence joins TRBV5-1 and TRBJ2-2; TRBD1 aligns across 7 bases. Looked up from germline, CDR1 is SGHRS and CDR2 is YFSETQ. This CDR3 is built from 17 residues. In DNA form, the CDR3 reads TGCGCCAGCAGCTTGGGACAGGGTGGGCTTTCGACCGAGGAGCTGTTTTTT. Its translation: CASSLGQGGLSTEELFF.

The chain uses TRBV5-1 and TRBJ1-1; D unclear. The germline CDR1 and CDR2 sequences are SGHRS and YFSETQ. The CDR3 contains 14 residues. V gave up 0 bases and J gave up 0 bases, with 6 bases separating them. DNA of the CDR3: TGCGCCAGCAGCTTGGCAACTTTGAACACTGAAGCTTTCTTT. Its translation: CASSLATLNTEAFF.

V usage is TRBV5-1 and J usage is TRBJ2-1, with 7 bases lining up with TRBD2. V was pared by 3 bases and J by 0 bases, with 12 bases of the junction left unmatched. Germline CDR1 is SGHRS and CDR2 is YFSETQ. This CDR3 spans 18 amino acids. The CDR3 DNA reads as TGCGCCAGCAGCTCCCGGGTGGTGGGGGGGAGCTCCTACAATGAGCAGTTCTTC. It encodes CASSSRVVGGSSYNEQFF.

Of note for this clone: One junction end disagrees with the germline gene, perhaps due to a read error. The CDR3 sequence: CVSSLMGQGEYEQFF. The DNA for the CDR3 is TGTGTCAGCAGCTTGATGGGACAGGGGGAGTATGAGCAGTTCTTC. The genes are TRBV5-5 and TRBJ2-1; the match to TRBD1 covers 11 bases. CDR3 length equals 15 residues. Germline V gene lookup returns CDR1 SGHKS and CDR2 YYEKEE (reference sequence).